These T cell receptor beta chains were read from a single sample in a study of T cell repertoires in cytomegalovirus infection. MiXCR, run by TCRdb on the reads, gives a single entry per CDR3 protein. Here the sample spans under 250,000 distinct CDR3 sequences, about 7% being singletons. The sequenced sample was PBMCs. These receptors all stem from a human donor in good health (CMV status not recorded). Some clones in this sample may be carry-over from other donors' samples. CDR3s include the opening cysteine and the closing phenylalanine or tryptophan. D genes are given only for firm matches. The listing skips clone size in some rows; elsewhere it reads once, few, many or a size class.

J	D	size	V	CDR3	DNA
TRBJ1-4	-	many	TRBV12-3/TRBV12-4	CASSIGGGEGKLFF	TGTGCCAGCAGCATAGGAGGGGGTGAGGGAAAACTGTTTTTT
TRBJ1-2	-	many	TRBV6-2/TRBV6-3	CASTSDRVNYGYTF	TGTGCCAGCACCTCCGACAGAGTTAACTATGGCTACACCTTC
TRBJ2-7	TRBD1	-	TRBV29-1	CSFRGGQGSEKHYEQYF	TGCAGCTTCCGAGGGGGACAGGGATCCGAGAAGCACTACGAGCAGTACTTC
TRBJ1-2	TRBD1	many	TRBV19	CASTSPGQGDYGYTF	TGTGCCAGTACCTCTCCGGGACAGGGCGACTATGGCTACACCTTC
TRBJ2-1	-	many	TRBV19	CASSRRGPSSYNEQFF	TGTGCCAGTAGTCGGCGGGGGCCCAGCTCCTACAATGAGCAGTTCTTC
TRBJ2-3	-	-	TRBV20-1	CSARETYSTDTQYF	TGCAGTGCTAGAGAGACTTATAGCACAGATACGCAGTATTTT
TRBJ1-1	-	many	TRBV5-5	CASSGPERKAFF	TGTGCCAGCAGCGGCCCGGAACGCAAAGCTTTCTTT
TRBJ2-5	TRBD1	many	TRBV7-9	CASSLVAGQVSETQYF	TGTGCCAGCAGCTTAGTTGCGGGACAGGTTTCAGAGACCCAGTACTTC
TRBJ1-1	-	few	TRBV13	CASSRPVGNTEAFF	TGTGCCAGCAGCCGACCGGTGGGAAACACTGAAGCTTTCTTT
TRBJ1-6	-	many	TRBV4-3	CASSPFVEDITLHF	TGCGCCAGCAGCCCTTTCGTCGAGGATATAACCCTCCACTTT
TRBJ2-2	-	-	TRBV2	CASSEERLADSGELFF	TGTGCCAGCAGTGAAGAACGGCTAGCAGATAGCGGGGAGCTGTTTTTT
TRBJ2-1	-	-	TRBV5-1	CASSLGARSSINEQFF	TGCGCCAGCAGCCTCGGGGCGAGGAGTAGTATAAATGAGCAGTTCTTC
TRBJ2-7	-	many	TRBV19	CASSGRLGEQYF	TGTGCCAGTAGTGGACGTCTGGGGGAGCAGTACTTC
TRBJ1-2	TRBD1	many	TRBV6-2/TRBV6-3	CASSLGTGGNYGYTF	TGTGCCAGCAGCCTCGGGACAGGGGGCAACTATGGCTACACCTTC
TRBJ1-5	-	few	TRBV20-1	CSARRWDTGNQPQHF	TGCAGTGCTAGACGCTGGGACACGGGCAATCAGCCCCAGCATTTT
TRBJ2-7	TRBD2	-	TRBV20-1	CSGGGASYEQYF	TGCAGTGGGGGAGGGGCCAGCTACGAGCAGTACTTC
TRBJ1-2	TRBD1	many	TRBV27	CASTARGGVGGYTF	TGTGCCAGCACCGCCCGAGGGGGCGTGGGTGGCTACACCTTC
TRBJ2-1	-	many	TRBV28	CASTISWGRRRNEQFF	TGTGCCAGCACCATTTCCTGGGGACGTCGGCGGAATGAGCAGTTCTTC
TRBJ1-3	TRBD1	many	TRBV7-9	CASSLGKDRGANTIYF	TGTGCCAGCAGCTTGGGAAAGGACAGGGGCGCAAACACCATATATTTT
TRBJ2-7	-	many	TRBV29-1	CSVEGTVSYEQYF	TGCAGCGTTGAAGGGACAGTTTCCTACGAGCAGTACTTC
TRBJ2-1	-	many	TRBV6-1	CASSPTITGYNEQFF	TGTGCCAGCAGTCCAACAATTACGGGATACAATGAGCAGTTCTTC
TRBJ2-1	-	-	TRBV20-1	CSARDQGGSRYNEQFF	TGCAGTGCTAGAGATCAGGGGGGGTCCCGTTACAATGAGCAGTTCTTC
TRBJ1-5	-	-	TRBV7-9	CASSRGVLGGQPQHF	TGTGCCAGCAGCCGTGGTGTCCTGGGTGGGCAGCCCCAGCATTTT
TRBJ2-3	-	many	TRBV6-5	CASSHYPDTQYF	TGTGCCAGCAGTCACTACCCAGATACGCAGTATTTT
TRBJ1-1	TRBD1	many	TRBV30	CAWSLDRVKTEAFF	TGTGCCTGGAGTCTGGACAGGGTGAAAACTGAAGCTTTCTTT
TRBJ2-1	-	many	TRBV24-1	CATTAGASADEQFF	TGTGCCACCACGGCGGGGGCCTCCGCGGATGAGCAGTTCTTC